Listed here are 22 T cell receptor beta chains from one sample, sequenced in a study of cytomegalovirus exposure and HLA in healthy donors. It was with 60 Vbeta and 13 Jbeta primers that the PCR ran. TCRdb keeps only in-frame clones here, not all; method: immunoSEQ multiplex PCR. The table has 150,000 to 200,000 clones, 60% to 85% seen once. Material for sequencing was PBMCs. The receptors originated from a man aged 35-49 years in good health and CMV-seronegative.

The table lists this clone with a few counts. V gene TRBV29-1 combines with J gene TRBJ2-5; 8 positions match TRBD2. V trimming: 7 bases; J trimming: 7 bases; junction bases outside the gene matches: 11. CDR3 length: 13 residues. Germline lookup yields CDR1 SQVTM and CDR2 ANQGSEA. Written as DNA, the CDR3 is TGCAGCGATACAGGGTCGGGAGGGGGGACCCAGTACTTC. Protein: CSDTGSGGGTQYF.

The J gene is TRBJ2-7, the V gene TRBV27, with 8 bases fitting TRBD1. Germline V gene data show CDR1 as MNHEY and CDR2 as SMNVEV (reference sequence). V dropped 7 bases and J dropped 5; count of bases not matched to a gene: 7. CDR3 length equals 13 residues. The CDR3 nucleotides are TGTGCCAGCAAAGGACAGGGAGGTCACGAGCAGTACTTC. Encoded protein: CASKGQGGHEQYF.

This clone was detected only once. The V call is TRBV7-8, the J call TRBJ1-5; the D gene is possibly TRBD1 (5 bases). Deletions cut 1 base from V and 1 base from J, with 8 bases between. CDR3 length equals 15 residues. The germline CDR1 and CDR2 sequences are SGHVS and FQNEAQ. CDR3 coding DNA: TGTGCCAGCAGCTTAGGACAGACCAGCAATCAGCCCCAGCATTTT. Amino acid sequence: CASSLGQTSNQPQHF.

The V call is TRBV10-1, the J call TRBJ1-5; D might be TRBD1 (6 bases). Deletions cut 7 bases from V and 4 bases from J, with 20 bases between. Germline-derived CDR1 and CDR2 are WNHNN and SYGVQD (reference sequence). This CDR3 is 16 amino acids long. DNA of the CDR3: TGCGCCAGCATTTTGACAGGCGTGCCTACGAATCAGCCCCAGCATTTT. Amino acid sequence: CASILTGVPTNQPQHF.

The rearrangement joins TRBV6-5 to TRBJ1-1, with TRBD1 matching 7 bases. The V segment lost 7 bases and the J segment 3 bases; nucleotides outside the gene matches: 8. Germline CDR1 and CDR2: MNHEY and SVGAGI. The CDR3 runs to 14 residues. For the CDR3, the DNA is TGTGCCAGCAACAGACAGGGTGATGACACTGAAGCTTTCTTT. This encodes CASNRQGDDTEAFF.

The CDR3 region is CASSYPSPGGTDTQYF. The CDR3 DNA reads TGTGCCAGCAGTTACCCCTCCCCGGGAGGCACAGATACGCAGTATTTT. The chain recombines TRBV6-6 with TRBJ2-3, with TRBD2 as a possible D gene (6 bases). This CDR3 is built from 16 residues. Trimming removed 2 bases from V and 1 base from J, with 13 bases in between. Germline V gives CDR1 MNHNY, CDR2 SVGAGI (reference sequence).

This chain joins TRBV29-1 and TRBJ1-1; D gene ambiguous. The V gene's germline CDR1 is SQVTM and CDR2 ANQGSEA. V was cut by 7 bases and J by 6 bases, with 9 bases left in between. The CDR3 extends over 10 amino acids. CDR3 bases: TGCAGCGCCCTAAAAGCTGAAGCTTTCTTT. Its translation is CSALKAEAFF.

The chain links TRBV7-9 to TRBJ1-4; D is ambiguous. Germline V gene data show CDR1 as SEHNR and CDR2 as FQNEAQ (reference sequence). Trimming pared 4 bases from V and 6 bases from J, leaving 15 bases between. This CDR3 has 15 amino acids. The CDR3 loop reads CASSWGGPGDEKLFF. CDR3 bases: TGTGCCAGCAGCTGGGGAGGGCCTGGGGATGAAAAACTGTTTTTT.

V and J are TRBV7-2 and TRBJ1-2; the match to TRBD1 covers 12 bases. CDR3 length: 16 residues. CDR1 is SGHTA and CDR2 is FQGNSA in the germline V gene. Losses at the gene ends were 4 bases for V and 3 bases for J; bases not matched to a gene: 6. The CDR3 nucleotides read TGTGCCAGCAGCTCGGGACAGGGGGCTAAGGACTATGGCTACACCTTC. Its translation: CASSSGQGAKDYGYTF. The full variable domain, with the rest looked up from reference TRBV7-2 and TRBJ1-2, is GAGVSQSPSNKVTEKGKDVELRCDPISGHTALYWYRQSLGQGLEFLIYFQGNSAPDKSGLPSDRFSAERTGGSVSTLTIQRTQQEDSAVYLCASSSGQGAKDYGYTFGSGTRLTVV.

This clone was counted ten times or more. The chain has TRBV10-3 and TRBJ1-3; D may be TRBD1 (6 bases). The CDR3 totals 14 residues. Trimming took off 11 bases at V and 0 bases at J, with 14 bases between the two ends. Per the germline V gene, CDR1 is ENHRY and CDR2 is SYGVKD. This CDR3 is CAGRGMNSGNTIYF. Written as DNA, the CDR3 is TGTGCCGGCAGGGGTATGAACTCTGGAAACACCATATATTTT.

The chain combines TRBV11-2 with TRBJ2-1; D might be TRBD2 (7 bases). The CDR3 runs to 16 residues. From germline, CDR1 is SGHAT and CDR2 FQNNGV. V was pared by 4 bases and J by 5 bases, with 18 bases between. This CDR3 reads CASSSRGASRNNEQFF. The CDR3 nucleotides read TGTGCCAGCAGCTCCCGGGGGGCCTCGCGGAACAATGAGCAGTTCTTC.

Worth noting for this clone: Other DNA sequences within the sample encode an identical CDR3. CDR3 loop: CAISGELNTEAFF. The CDR3 nucleotides are TGTGCCATCAGTGGTGAACTTAACACTGAAGCTTTCTTT. This sequence joins TRBV10-3 and TRBJ1-1; no reliable D call. Germline CDR1 ENHRY, CDR2 SYGVKD. The V end lost 4 bases, the J end lost 2 bases, and 8 bases lay between the germline ends. The CDR3 contains 13 residues.

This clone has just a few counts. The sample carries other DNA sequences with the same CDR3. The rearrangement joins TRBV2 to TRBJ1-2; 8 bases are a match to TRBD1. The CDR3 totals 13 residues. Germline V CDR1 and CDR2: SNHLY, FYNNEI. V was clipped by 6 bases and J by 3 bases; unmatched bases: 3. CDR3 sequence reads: CASSSTGDYGYTF. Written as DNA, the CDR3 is TGTGCCAGCAGCTCGACAGGGGACTATGGCTACACCTTC.

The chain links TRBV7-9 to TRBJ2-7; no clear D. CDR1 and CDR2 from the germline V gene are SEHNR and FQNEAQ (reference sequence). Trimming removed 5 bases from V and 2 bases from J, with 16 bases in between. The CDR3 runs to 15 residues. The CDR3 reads CASSGAEAITYEQYF. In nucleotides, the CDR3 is TGTGCCAGCAGCGGCGCAGAGGCAATAACCTACGAGCAGTACTTC.

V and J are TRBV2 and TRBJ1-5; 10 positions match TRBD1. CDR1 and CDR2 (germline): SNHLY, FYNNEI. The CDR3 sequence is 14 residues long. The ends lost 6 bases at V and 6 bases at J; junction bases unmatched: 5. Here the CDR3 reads CASSLGQGVQPQHF. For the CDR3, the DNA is TGTGCCAGCAGCCTAGGACAGGGGGTTCAGCCCCAGCATTTT. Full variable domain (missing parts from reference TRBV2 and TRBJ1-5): EPEVTQTPSHQVTQMGQEVILRCVPISNHLYFYWYRQILGQKVEFLVSFYNNEISEKSEIFDDQFSVERPDGSNFTLKIRSTKLEDSAMYFCASSLGQGVQPQHFGDGTRLSIL.

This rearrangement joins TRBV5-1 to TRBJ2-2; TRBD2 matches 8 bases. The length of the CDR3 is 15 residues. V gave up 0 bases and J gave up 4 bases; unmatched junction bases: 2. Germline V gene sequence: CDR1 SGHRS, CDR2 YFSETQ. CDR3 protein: CASSLVSGTTGELFF. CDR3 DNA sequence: TGCGCCAGCAGCTTGGTTAGCGGGACCACCGGGGAGCTGTTTTTT.

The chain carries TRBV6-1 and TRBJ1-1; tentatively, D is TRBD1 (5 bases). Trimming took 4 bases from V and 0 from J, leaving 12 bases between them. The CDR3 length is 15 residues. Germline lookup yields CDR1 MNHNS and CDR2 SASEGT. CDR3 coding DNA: TGTGCCAGCAGTGCCCCAGGGAATTTGAACACTGAAGCTTTCTTT. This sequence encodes CASSAPGNLNTEAFF.

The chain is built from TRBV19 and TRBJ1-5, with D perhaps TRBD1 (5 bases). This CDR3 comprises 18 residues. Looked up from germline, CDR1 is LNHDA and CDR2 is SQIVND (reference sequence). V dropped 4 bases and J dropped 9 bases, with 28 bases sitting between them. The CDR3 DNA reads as TGTGCCAGTAGTAACGGTCTTGGAGGGGCCGCCCGTAACATGCCCCAGCATTTT. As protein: CASSNGLGGAARNMPQHF.

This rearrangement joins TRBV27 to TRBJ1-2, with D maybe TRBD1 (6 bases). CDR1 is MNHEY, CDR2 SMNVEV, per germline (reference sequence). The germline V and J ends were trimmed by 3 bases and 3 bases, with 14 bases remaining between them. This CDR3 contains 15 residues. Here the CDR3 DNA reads TGTGCCAGCAGTTTCTCACAGGGCGAGCACTATGGCTACACCTTC. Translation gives CASSFSQGEHYGYTF.

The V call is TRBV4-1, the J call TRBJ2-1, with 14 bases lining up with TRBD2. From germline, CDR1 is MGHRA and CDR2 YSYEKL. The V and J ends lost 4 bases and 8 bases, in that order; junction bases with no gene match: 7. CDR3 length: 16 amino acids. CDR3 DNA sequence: TGCGCCAGCAGCCCCGCCGGGACTAGCGGGAGAGATGAGCAGTTCTTC. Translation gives CASSPAGTSGRDEQFF.

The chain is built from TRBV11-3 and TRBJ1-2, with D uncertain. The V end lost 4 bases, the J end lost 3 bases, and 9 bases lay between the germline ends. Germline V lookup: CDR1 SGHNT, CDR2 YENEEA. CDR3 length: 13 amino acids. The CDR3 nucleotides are TGTGCCAGCAGCTCAATAGCGGACTATGGCTACACCTTC. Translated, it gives CASSSIADYGYTF.

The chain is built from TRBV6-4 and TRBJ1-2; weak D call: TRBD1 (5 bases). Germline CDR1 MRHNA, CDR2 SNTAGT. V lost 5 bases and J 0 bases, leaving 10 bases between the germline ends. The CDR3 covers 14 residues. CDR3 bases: TGTGCCAGCAGTCCAGGGTCGACTAACTATGGCTACACCTTC. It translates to CASSPGSTNYGYTF.